Listed below are T cell receptor beta chains from one sample, sequenced in a study of cytotoxic CD8 clonotypes in ibrutinib-treated CLL. The data were produced by immunoSEQ multiplex PCR, yet TCRdb's version contains in-frame clones alone and is incomplete. Here the sample spans about 200,000 clones, about four fifths being singletons. The sample in question was PBMCs, obtained after 12 months of ibrutinib treatment. The receptor source for this set is a human donor with chronic lymphocytic leukemia. Each CDR3 is given with its conserved first and last residue. The D gene is left open where the match is weak. Only part of the rows carry a size: once, few, many, or a class if the clone is expanded.

>.|TRBV7-9|.|TRBJ1-1
TGTGCCAGCAGCTTAGAACCCCTGAACACTGAAGCTTTCTTT
CASSLEPLNTEAFF
>.|TRBV18|.|TRBJ1-2
TGTGCCAGCTCACCCGATCGGTCCAGGGCTTTTCTTGGCTACACCTTC
CASSPDRSRAFLGYTF
>TRBD1|TRBV27|few|TRBJ2-7
TGTGCCAGCAGTTTTGGGACAGGGGTGGGAGAGCAGTACTTC
CASSFGTGVGEQYF
>TRBD2|TRBV28|.|TRBJ2-1
TGTGCCAGCAGACCGGGGACTAAGTACAATGAGCAGTTCTTC
CASRPGTKYNEQFF
>.|TRBV5-1|few|TRBJ1-6
TGCGCCAGCAGCTTGGGACGGGCTTCTAATTCACCCCTCCACTTT
CASSLGRASNSPLHF
>.|TRBV2|.|TRBJ1-2
TGTGCCAGCACCGGGGAGGGGACCGGAGGCTACACCTTC
CASTGEGTGGYTF
>.|TRBV28|.|TRBJ1-3
TGTGCCAGCAGTCCTCCCCCAGGGGTGGGAAACACCATATATTTT
CASSPPPGVGNTIYF
>TRBD2|TRBV4-2|few|TRBJ2-7
TGTGCCAGCAGCCAAGATACGGGGGGATCCTACGAGCAGTACTTC
CASSQDTGGSYEQYF
>.|TRBV6-5|.|TRBJ2-7
TGTGCCAGCAGTTCCTACGCGGGACCAACCTACGAGCAGTACTTC
CASSSYAGPTYEQYF
>.|TRBV5-1|.|TRBJ2-7
TGCGCCAGCAGCTGGGGGGACTACGAGCAGTACTTC
CASSWGDYEQYF
>TRBD1|TRBV19|.|TRBJ1-2
TGTGCCAGTAAGCCGGGACAGAACAACTATGGCTACACCTTC
CASKPGQNNYGYTF
>TRBD2|TRBV27|.|TRBJ2-7
TGTGCCAGCAGTTTTTTAGATAGCGGGAGTGGCTCCTACGAGCAGTACTTC
CASSFLDSGSGSYEQYF
>TRBD1|TRBV6-1|few|TRBJ2-3
TGTGCCAGCAGTGGGGGACAGTACACAGATACGCAGTATTTT
CASSGGQYTDTQYF
>.|TRBV25-1|.|TRBJ1-1
TGTGCCAGCACTTCACGGGGGATTAACACTGAAGCTTTCTTT
CASTSRGINTEAFF
>TRBD2|TRBV4-2|.|TRBJ2-7
TGTGCCAGCAGCCAGCCGGACCCGACTAGCGCCTACGAGCAGTACTTC
CASSQPDPTSAYEQYF
>.|TRBV13|.|TRBJ2-1
TGTGCCAGCAGCCCCAAAAGACTCAGACATGAGCAGTTCTTC
CASSPKRLRHEQFF
>.|TRBV18|.|TRBJ1-6
TGTGCCAGCTCACCCAGGGAACCGGGTTCACCCCTCCACTTT
CASSPREPGSPLHF